This T cell receptor beta chain was sequenced for a study of cytomegalovirus exposure and HLA in healthy donors (dated by TCRdb to between 2016 and 2019). Context from the whole study: An earlier analysis of under 600 of the donors reported 250 to 350 Gb of sequence data and 117 million unique TCR beta sequences from approximately 180 million T cells. All discovery cohort repertoires had been generated on a single sequencing platform. A separate validation cohort of over a hundred different subjects was used in addition to the 666-subject first cohort. In a later genetic analysis, genome-wide SNP genotypes for about 55% of the roughly 700 donors were used, and that subset was treated as a discovery cohort. The number of typed donors differed by locus: about 620-640 for A, B, C, DRB1 and DQB1; 522 for DQA1; approximately 600 for DPA1; and around 470 for DPB1. In a later analysis, previously published TCR beta repertoires from 666 donors were re-analyzed and high-resolution HLA genotyping was added so that TCR occurrence patterns could be studied. The study used immunosequencing to profile the T cell repertoires of about 670 subjects and linked those repertoires to cytomegalovirus serostatus. In an earlier analysis of 500 to 650 of the donors, high-throughput TCR beta sequencing was used to judge whether each TCR beta V gene segment behaved as functional or pseudogenic. Class I and class II HLA loci were covered by the typing at four-digit resolution. Of the 398 genotyped donors, 81% fell in the genetic ancestry cluster associated with self-reported Caucasian donors. Among about 370 genotyped donors of the cohort, an average of approximately 220,000 unique TCR beta nucleotide sequences was sequenced per donor, of which 15% to 20% were non-productive. The later analysis used no new phenotypic data to find candidate immune exposures, relying instead on TCR beta sequences and their occurrence across donors. Donor age, sex, ethnicity and CMV serostatus were compiled together with the repertoire data. Around 330 gigabases of sequencing data and 75 million to 85 million unique TCR sequences made up an early release that covered several hundred HLA-typed donors. The study aimed to test whether cataloging public T cell receptors could reveal signatures of past pathogen exposure. A handful of DR-DQ haplotypes were handled as single units for association and clustering because linkage in the cohort was strong. To predict cytomegalovirus infection status, the study brought together high-throughput TCR immunosequencing, statistical association of individual TCRs with disease status, and machine learning. Study-wide findings and limitations: Only TCR beta chains were sequenced in this cohort, and the absence of alpha or paired-chain data limited detectable features. A further reported finding was that TCR beta sequences accurately predicted the HLA-A and HLA-B alleles for most subjects in the first cohort. Most TCR sequences were seen in very few donors, while some public TCRs were found in many individuals. CMV serostatus was the only immune exposure information available for the cohort. Linkage disequilibrium might explain the correlated functional status among segregating V segments, but an unknown experimental factor could not be excluded. An earlier analysis of some 560 of the donors showed that most TCR beta V segments appeared in productive rearrangements either about 87% or about 30% of the time, which broadly matched IMGT annotations. When HLA alleles, especially DR and DQ, strongly co-occurred, attributing TCR associations to individual alleles was difficult. In the study, around 160 TCR beta chains were listed as associated with cytomegalovirus. In both the original and validation cohorts, the classifier was reported to diagnose cytomegalovirus status with high specificity and sensitivity. A later analysis found that TCR association rates varied across HLA loci, with DRB1 alleles showing the most associated TCRs and HLA-C alleles the fewest. Because HLA typing was unavailable for some donors at each locus, only the typed subset was used in association tests. Several of the top co-occurrence clusters appeared to be linked to parvovirus B19, influenza, CMV and Epstein-Barr virus, according to a later analysis. Specific HLA alleles were associated with roughly 17,000 TCR beta sequences at a false discovery rate of 0.05 in a later analysis. In a later analysis, HLA-associated TCR beta chains showed more clonal expansion and lower generation probabilities than non-associated chains that were equally common. An association between a missense DCLRE1C variant and V-gene and J-gene trimming of TCR beta chains was found in a later genetic analysis and replicated in an independent cohort. Some IMGT-functional V segments, including TRBV6-2 and TRBV6-3, could not be told apart with the 87-base-pair reads, so those segments were excluded. According to the authors, the approach could potentially be generalized to other disease states and immunological phenotypes. A later analysis found that most CMV-associated TCR beta chains appeared HLA-restricted, with HLA associations seemingly driven largely by CMV exposure. Sequencing depth was assumed to be roughly uniform across donors in the presence/absence analyses, though that assumption may not hold. In vitro tests confirmed that a few of the cytomegalovirus-associated TCR beta chains recognize cytomegalovirus antigens. Because counts were too low, about 17 rarely observed V segments, including chromosome 9 orphons, were excluded from the earlier analysis of around 640 of the donors. In a later genetic analysis, fewer N-insertions in productive TCRs were reported among donors in an Asian-associated ancestry cluster than the approximately 630-donor mean. The sequencing pipeline was judged likely to have produced a cluster of highly shared sequence variants as a technical artifact.

The cohort consisted of 666 healthy bone marrow donors. At the time of sampling, all cohort members were nominally healthy, though unrecorded immune exposures were likely present. The donor tested CMV seronegative and was one of the 352 seronegative cohort members. Each donor provided a peripheral blood sample, and peripheral blood mononuclear cells were used for TCR beta sequencing. Genomic DNA was extracted from the blood cell samples with the Qiagen DNeasy Blood Extraction Kit. The library was produced with the immunoSEQ multiplex PCR assay. For the multiplex PCR, a mixture combining 60 forward primers for TCR Vbeta segments and 13 reverse primers for TCR Jbeta segments was used. A multiplex PCR assay on genomic DNA amplified the CDR3 region of rearranged TCR beta genes. The amplified TCR beta libraries were sequenced on the Illumina HiSeq System as 87-base-pair reads. In the authors' own workflow: In a later analysis, around 80 million unique TCR beta chains were counted across the approximately 670 repertoires, and roughly 11 million of these chains were shared by at least two donors. Raw reads were error-corrected and collapsed into unique sequences with a nearest-neighbor algorithm that merged closely related sequences to remove PCR and sequencing errors. Alignment of CDR3 sequences to IMGT reference sequences was used to assign V, D and J gene segments. For a sequence to be retained, a match of at least six nucleotides was required to both a V gene segment and a J gene segment. A rearrangement counted as productive if the CDR3 had no stop codons and remained in frame with V and J, and every other rearrangement counted as non-productive. Following IMGT convention, CDR3 was defined as the stretch from the second conserved V-encoded cysteine to the conserved J-encoded phenylalanine. The earlier analysis of about 500 of the donors excluded sequences that lacked an unambiguous match to a single V gene segment. In an earlier analysis of 587 of the donors, a V segment was called functional when productive rearrangements were above 56.7%, and segregating when the standard deviation between donors exceeded 5%. A statistical classification framework was built to diagnose cytomegalovirus status from the catalog of TCR beta chain sequences. In a later analysis, TCR nucleotide sequences were compared against IMGT/GENE-DB human TR gene sequences so that V and J genes could be assigned. A later analysis assigned CDR3 sequences and most-parsimonious VDJ recombination scenarios with the TCRdist pipeline. In a later analysis, each TCR beta chain was defined by its CDR3 amino acid sequence together with its V-gene family, and reads lacking a unique V-gene family were excluded. A later analysis removed several hundred highly shared, low-generation-probability nucleotide sequences to deal with suspected cross-contamination and a sequencing artifact. In a later analysis, a clonal expansion index was calculated for each public chain from normalized within-repertoire ranks of inferred template counts. Generation probabilities in a later analysis came from a VDJ recombination model fitted to out-of-frame rearrangements, and those results were checked against IGoR. In a later analysis, hypergeometric tests were used to score TCR-TCR, TCR-HLA and TCR-CMV co-occurrence, with a repertoire-size bias correction applied to TCR pairs. In a later analysis, false discovery rates were estimated by permuting HLA or CMV assignments 20 times. In a later analysis, co-occurring TCRs were grouped with DBSCAN, and TCRdist sequence similarity was added when clustering was performed within HLA-allele-positive subsets. Co-occurrence clustering excluded repertoires with fewer than 30,000 or more than 120,000 public chains, plus five with anomalous nucleotide sharing. TCRdb's version of the immuneACCESS table is confined to in-frame rearrangements and falls short of the full clone set. An unresolved V gene accounts for under half of the shortfall where checked; the remainder is of unknown origin. V, J and clone size are taken as reported in that table, and D and trimming were inferred from the DNA itself. The record for this sample contains 100,000 to 150,000 clones. The ten top clones hold over 2% of the sample.

To note about this clone: Its binding antigen is unknown.

From the germline V gene (reference sequence), CDR1 is GTSNPN and CDR2 is SVGIG. The CDR3 measures 17 amino acids from cysteine to phenylalanine. The kept DNA is CDR3 alone, 51 bases in frame from the first base. Relative to germline, V is missing 0 bases and J is missing 7 bases, with 14 bases of the junction outside any gene match. The sequence is built from TRBV30 and TRBJ2-2, with 7 central nucleotides matching TRBD2. The source is a middle-aged man in good health and CMV-seronegative. Specimen: PBMCs. CDR3 protein: CAWSVYVGGLGGGELFF. The nucleotide sequence is given as TGTGCCTGGAGTGTATACGTGGGAGGGCTCGGTGGCGGGGAGCTGTTTTTT.